This record concerns one T cell receptor (beta chain) sequence. Its recognized antigen is unknown. No qualities accompany the bases; no much larger clone lies one base away. Using the immunoSEQ TRB Survey service, rearranged CDR3 beta regions were amplified from genomic DNA with multiplex V and J primers. Survey-level sequencing depth of up to 500,000 reads per sample was used to keep depth equal across samples. The libraries were purified and pooled, then sequenced using Illumina technology. The study's processing was this. Productive clonality, sample overlap, pairwise scatters, CDR3 beta length, V/D/J gene usage and productiveness were all assessed with the immunoSEQ online tools. Calculated diversity was the number of unique rearrangements divided by total templates times 100; Shannon and Simpson indices were also computed. For principal component analysis, Z-score normalized data were analyzed with the R prcomp function and the ggbiplot package. Morisita's index was used to measure clonal overlap between blood and rectum within each subject. TCRdb provides this immuneACCESS table in a form limited to in-frame rearrangements. Some clones are lacking; in checked studies, under half of them reflect an unresolved V gene, and why the rest are absent is not known. V, J and clone size are taken as reported in that table, and D and trimming were inferred from the DNA itself. This sample comprises tens of thousands of clones, over 60% of them detected only once. The top ten constitute around a sixth of the sample.

The data were obtained in a study of pediatric ulcerative colitis (dated by TCRdb to between 2018 and 2021). With regard to the full study: Pancolitis was present in several ulcerative colitis patients and left-sided colitis in two, and histology consistent with ulcerative colitis was found in all of these patients. From eight or nine newly diagnosed, treatment-naive pediatric ulcerative colitis patients and a few non-IBD control children, paired blood and rectal samples were collected. Using the Pediatric Ulcerative Colitis Activity Index, a couple of patients were classed as having mild disease, several as having moderate disease and three as having acute severe colitis. On the study overall, not on this receptor specifically: For technical reasons, blood samples from a couple of patients gave substantially fewer templates, and these samples were excluded from the blood-rectal overlap analysis. Repertoires were derived from total lymphocyte DNA, so rare subsets such as regulatory T cells may have patterns not reflected. Two rectal CDR3 clonotypes were present in all ulcerative colitis patients and in none of the controls. Controls, mild-moderate and acute severe colitis patients were separated by rectal repertoire features, and reduced rectal diversity due to clonal expansions was observed in acute severe colitis. Autologous blood-rectal clonal overlap was significantly higher in ulcerative colitis patients than in controls, suggesting increased T cell trafficking to inflamed tissue. Blood-derived T cells may have been included in rectal pinch biopsies, especially in patients with overt colitis. The healthy control group was small, with only a handful of individuals.

During colonoscopy, one to two pinch biopsies were obtained from the rectum for research purposes. Before the diagnostic colonoscopy, none of the ulcerative colitis patients had been given immunosuppressive medication. Before DNA isolation, rectal biopsies were subjected to proteinase K digestion. The Wizard kit (Promega) was used to extract genomic DNA from blood and intestinal samples. The CDR3 measures 15 amino acids from cysteine to phenylalanine. Only the CDR3 DNA stays, 45 bases, in frame from base 1. Looking up the germline V gene yields CDR1 SGHRS and CDR2 YFSETQ. The V and J ends are trimmed by 1 base and 5 bases, leaving 15 bases between them.

The source is a boy between 10 and 17 years old with severe ulcerative colitis. The chain joins TRBV5-1 to TRBJ1-2; no confident D gene assignment can be made. What was sequenced was gut tissue. The nucleotide sequence reads as follows: TGCGCCAGCAGCTTGTTCTCCGGCAGAGATTATGGCTACACCTTC. Translation gives CASSLFSGRDYGYTF.